Here is one T cell receptor (beta chain) with its context. Antigen: not known. PCR involved 60 Vbeta and 13 Jbeta primers. The data were produced by immunoSEQ multiplex PCR, yet TCRdb's version contains in-frame clones alone and is incomplete. The sample includes around 140,000 clones, almost 85% seen only once; the top ten take around 8.8%. This sample is drawn from a study of cytomegalovirus exposure and HLA in healthy donors. Across the study: Roughly 80% of 300 to 450 genotyped donors fell in the Caucasian-associated ancestry cluster. Study-level points and caveats: Segments of the TCR beta V type were, in most cases, productive about 87% or about 30% of the time in an earlier analysis. An apparent linkage of common viral pathogens to several of the most significant clusters emerged in a later analysis.

The specimen sequenced was PBMCs. The source is a woman in her sixties in good health and CMV-seropositive.

CDR3 in amino acids: CASTPLGTGDQPQHF. The CDR3, as DNA: TGTGCCAGTACACCATTAGGGACAGGGGATCAGCCCCAGCATTTT. J is TRBJ1-5 and V is TRBV19, with 10 bases aligning to TRBD1. The germline CDR1 and CDR2 sequences are LNHDA and SQIVND (reference sequence). The CDR3 extends over 15 amino acids. V was pared by 7 bases and J by 5 bases, with 8 bases of the junction left unmatched. Combining the CDR3 with reference TRBV19 and TRBJ1-5 gives the whole variable domain DGGITQSPKYLFRKEGQNVTLSCEQNLNHDAMYWYRQDPGQGLRLIYYSQIVNDFQKGDIAEGYSVSREKKESFPLTVTSAQKNPTAFYLCASTPLGTGDQPQHFGDGTRLSIL.